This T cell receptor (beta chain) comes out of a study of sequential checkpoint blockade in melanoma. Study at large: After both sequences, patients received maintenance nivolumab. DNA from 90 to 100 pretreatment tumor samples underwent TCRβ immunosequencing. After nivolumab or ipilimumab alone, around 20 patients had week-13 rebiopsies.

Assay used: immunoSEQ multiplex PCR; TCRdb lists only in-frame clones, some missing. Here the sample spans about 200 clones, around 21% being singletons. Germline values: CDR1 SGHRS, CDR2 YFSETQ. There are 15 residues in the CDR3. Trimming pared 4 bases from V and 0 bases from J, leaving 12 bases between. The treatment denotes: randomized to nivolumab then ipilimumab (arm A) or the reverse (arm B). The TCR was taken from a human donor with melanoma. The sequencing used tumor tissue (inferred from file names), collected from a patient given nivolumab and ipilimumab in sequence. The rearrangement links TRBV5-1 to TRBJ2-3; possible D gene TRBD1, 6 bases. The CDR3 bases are TGCGCCAGCAGCCCCGGGACAACTAGCACAGATACGCAGTATTTT. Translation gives CASSPGTTSTDTQYF.